This passage covers 8 T cell receptor beta chains from one sample sequenced in a study of CD8 T cells in Susac syndrome. After extraction with the RNeasy kit, about 0.5 to 1 ug of the RNA was reverse transcribed using random hexamers. TCRdb reprocessed the immunoSEQ multiplex PCR reads with MiXCR, giving one entry per CDR3 protein. The sample includes approximately 200,000 distinct CDR3 sequences, 85% to 95% of them seen just once. The sequencing sample was made of CD4+ T cells from PBMCs. The source of these receptors is a human donor with multiple sclerosis.

The rearrangement joins TRBV4-1 to TRBJ2-3, with 9 nucleotides matching TRBD2. CDR3 size: 18 residues. V was clipped by 0 bases and J by 0 bases; unmatched bases: 7. The germline V gene has CDR1 MGHRA and CDR2 YSYEKL. CDR3 nucleotides: TGCGCCAGCAGCCAAGACCCCCTAGCGGGACTCAGCACAGATACGCAGTATTTT. Its translation is CASSQDPLAGLSTDTQYF.

This chain links TRBV12-3 or TRBV12-4 with TRBJ2-3; 8 bases line up with TRBD1. The V segment lost 7 bases and the J segment 0 bases; nucleotides outside the gene matches: 6. CDR3 length: 15 amino acids. The CDR3 sequence is CASTKDRASTDTQYF. In DNA, the CDR3 is TGTGCCAGCACCAAGGACAGGGCCAGCACAGATACGCAGTATTTT.

The CDR3 nucleotides read TGTGCTAGTGGGGGGACGGCGGGAGAGCAGTACTTC. It yields the protein CASGGTAGEQYF. This rearrangement joins TRBV12-5 to TRBJ2-7; tentatively, D is TRBD2 (6 bases). This CDR3 region has 12 residues. The germline V gene encodes CDR1 LGHNT and CDR2 FRNRAP. V was cut by 6 bases and J by 7 bases, with 13 bases left in between.

The genes are TRBV29-1 and TRBJ2-1, with 10 bases identical to TRBD2. CDR1 is SQVTM and CDR2 is ANQGSEA in the germline V gene. The CDR3 loop spans 15 amino acids. The junction had 4 bases not matched to a gene; V was cut back by 4 bases and J by 1 base. In DNA form, the CDR3 reads TGCAGCGTTGGCAGCGGGGGGGCATCCTACAATGAGCAGTTCTTC. This sequence encodes CSVGSGGASYNEQFF.

The V and J genes are TRBV6-1 and TRBJ1-1; D is ambiguous. V lost 8 bases and J 3 bases, leaving 19 bases between the germline ends. CDR1 and CDR2 (germline): MNHNS, SASEGT. The CDR3 runs to 15 residues. The CDR3 bases are TGTGCCAGCGGTCGCGACCGACGTTTTGACACTGAAGCTTTCTTT. This sequence encodes CASGRDRRFDTEAFF.

This chain's CDR3 is CSATRTGYGYTF. CDR3 in DNA: TGCAGTGCTACCCGGACAGGGTATGGCTACACCTTC. The rearrangement uses TRBV20-1 and TRBJ1-2; 8 bases fit TRBD1. In germline, CDR1 is DFQATT, CDR2 SNEGSKA (reference sequence). After removal of 4 bases from V and 5 bases from J, the junction contained 3 bases not matched to a gene. This CDR3 is built from 12 residues.

This clonotype was counted a few times. The genes are TRBV20-1 and TRBJ2-5, with a weak D call TRBD2 (5 bases). Germline V gives CDR1 DFQATT, CDR2 SNEGSKA (reference sequence). The length of the CDR3 is 12 residues. V was pared by 2 bases and J by 3 bases, with 7 bases between. CDR3 DNA: TGCAGTGCTAGACGGGGTGAAGAGACCCAGTACTTC. It codes for CSARRGEETQYF.

This chain connects TRBV3-1 to TRBJ2-3; 9 bases match TRBD2. The V gene end was trimmed by 8 bases and the J gene end by 9 bases; junction bases not matched to a gene: 6. The CDR3 is made up of 12 amino acids. Germline V CDR1 and CDR2: LGHDT, YNNKEL (reference sequence). CDR3 protein: CASGEGLATQYF. The CDR3 DNA follows: TGTGCCAGCGGCGAGGGACTAGCAACGCAGTATTTT.